Below, 25 T cell receptor beta chains from the same sample are listed, as sequenced in a study of T cell responses to AZD1222 COVID-19 vaccine. Produced via immunoSEQ multiplex PCR; TCRdb's table is partial and in-frame only. Among 150,000 to 200,000 clones listed, approximately 93% were seen once. The sequencing here drew on peripheral blood, taken on day 0 of AZD1222 vaccination. These receptor sequences come from an adult in good health.

V is TRBV6-5 and J is TRBJ1-2, with a possible D match to TRBD1 (6 bases). The V gene's germline CDR1 is MNHEY and CDR2 SVGAGI. The CDR3 sequence is 15 residues long. V dropped 0 bases and J dropped 6 bases, with 14 bases sitting between them. In DNA form, the CDR3 reads TGTGCCAGCAGTTACTCTTCCCTGGGGGCCCATGGCTACACCTTC. This codes for CASSYSSLGAHGYTF.

This sequence joins TRBV6-4 and TRBJ1-1; D perhaps matches TRBD1 (6 bases). CDR1 and CDR2 from the germline V gene are MRHNA and SNTAGT. The CDR3 runs 13 residues. V lost 8 bases to trimming and J lost 2 bases, with 12 bases between them. The chain's CDR3 is CASAHRVNTEAFF. The CDR3 bases are TGTGCCAGCGCCCACAGGGTTAACACTGAAGCTTTCTTT.

DNA for the CDR3: TGTGCCAGCAGCTTAGTAGCAGGACAATCTGGCTACACCTTC. Translated, it gives CASSLVAGQSGYTF. V is TRBV7-9 and J is TRBJ1-2; a possible D gene is TRBD1 (5 bases). This CDR3 is 14 amino acids long. The V and J ends lost 1 base and 7 bases respectively, with 13 bases between them. In germline, CDR1 is SEHNR, CDR2 FQNEAQ (reference sequence).

Here the CDR3 reads CASSRLTITGSGNTIYF. CDR3 nucleotide sequence: TGTGCCAGCAGCCGCTTAACCATTACAGGGTCTGGAAACACCATATATTTT. The rearrangement joins TRBV5-5 to TRBJ1-3; D may be TRBD1 (6 bases). Germline V gene sequence: CDR1 SGHKS, CDR2 YYEKEE (reference sequence). V gave up 4 bases and J gave up 1 base, with 18 bases separating them. The CDR3 sequence is 17 residues long.

J is TRBJ1-2 and V is TRBV7-8, with D unclear. The V and J ends lost 3 bases and 2 bases respectively, with 16 bases between them. This CDR3 has 16 residues. CDR1 is SGHVS and CDR2 is FQNEAQ in the germline V gene. CDR3: CASSLSFTRGNYGYTF. The CDR3 DNA is TGTGCCAGCAGCTTGAGCTTTACCCGAGGCAACTATGGCTACACCTTC.

J is TRBJ1-5 and V is TRBV2, with D perhaps TRBD1 (6 bases). This CDR3 region has 15 residues. The germline gives CDR1 SNHLY, CDR2 FYNNEI. V dropped 6 bases and J dropped 4 bases, with 16 bases sitting between them. Here the CDR3 reads CASSGDRSPNQPQHF. The DNA of the CDR3 is TGTGCCAGCAGCGGTGACAGGAGTCCGAATCAGCCCCAGCATTTT.

The genes are TRBV5-6 and TRBJ1-1; D remains ambiguous. This CDR3 is built from 15 residues. V lost 0 bases and J 1 base, leaving 10 bases between the germline ends. CDR1 SGHDT and CDR2 YYEEEE come from the germline V gene. CDR3 sequence: CASSLVGLRNTEAFF. The CDR3 coding sequence is TGTGCCAGCAGCTTGGTGGGATTAAGGAACACTGAAGCTTTCTTT.

In its sample, this clone was seen once. CDR3 region: CASSDERDDFYGYTF. CDR3 DNA: TGTGCCAGCAGTGATGAGCGGGATGATTTCTATGGCTACACCTTC. This chain links TRBV2 with TRBJ1-2; no clear D gene. This CDR3 region has 15 residues. Germline V CDR1 and CDR2: SNHLY, FYNNEI. Trimming shortened V by 3 bases and J by 4 bases, and 15 bases separated the two germline ends. The complete variable domain, with remaining parts taken from reference TRBV2 and TRBJ1-2, reads EPEVTQTPSHQVTQMGQEVILRCVPISNHLYFYWYRQILGQKVEFLVSFYNNEISEKSEIFDDQFSVERPDGSNFTLKIRSTKLEDSAMYFCASSDERDDFYGYTFGSGTRLTVV.

V and J are TRBV29-1 and TRBJ1-2; 9 bases fit TRBD1. The CDR3 spans 16 residues. J gave up 3 bases and V 3 bases, and 11 bases lay outside the gene matches. Per the germline V gene, CDR1 is SQVTM and CDR2 is ANQGSEA. This CDR3 is CSVEVSRTGEYYGYTF. CDR3 nucleotides: TGCAGCGTTGAGGTGTCACGGACAGGGGAATACTATGGCTACACCTTC.

This chain joins TRBV5-1 and TRBJ1-4; tentatively, D is TRBD1 (6 bases). Germline-derived CDR1 and CDR2 are SGHRS and YFSETQ. CDR3 size: 14 residues. V was clipped by 3 bases and J by 6 bases, with 12 bases between them. The CDR3 coding sequence is TGCGCCAGCAGCTCCAGGGGAGGTGATGAAAAACTGTTTTTT. It translates to CASSSRGGDEKLFF.

V is TRBV29-1 and J is TRBJ1-1, with D possibly matching TRBD1 (5 bases). The CDR3 length is 12 residues. Germline CDR1 and CDR2: SQVTM and ANQGSEA. V was trimmed by 7 bases and J by 7 bases, leaving 16 bases between them. CDR3 in DNA: TGCAGCGCGATGCGGGTGACAGTTGAAGCTTTCTTT. Amino acids: CSAMRVTVEAFF.

V gene TRBV12-2 combines with J gene TRBJ2-7; the table's D call of TRBD2 was not tested on the DNA. TRBV12-2 is labeled a pseudogene. The CDR3 contains 16 residues. CDR3 in DNA: TGTGCAAGTCGCCCTGGGACTAGCGGGATTTCTGGGGAGCAGTACTTC. Protein: CASRPGTSGISGEQYF.

The chain has TRBV6-5 and TRBJ1-1; tentatively, D is TRBD1 (5 bases). The V end lost 5 bases, the J end lost 10 bases, and 11 bases lay between the germline ends. Germline V gene lookup returns CDR1 MNHEY and CDR2 SVGAGI. The CDR3 has 11 amino acids. The CDR3 coding sequence is TGTGCCAGCAGTCGCCGGGGGACAGCTTTCTTT. This translates into CASSRRGTAFF.

This chain joins TRBV11-3 and TRBJ2-7; D remains ambiguous. Trimming shortened V by 0 bases and J by 6 bases, and 9 bases separated the two germline ends. Germline V gives CDR1 SGHNT, CDR2 YENEEA. This CDR3 is 13 amino acids long. The CDR3 nucleotides are TGTGCCAGCAGCTTAGACCCACTCCGCGAGCAGTACTTC. It translates to CASSLDPLREQYF. Full variable domain (remainder filled in from reference TRBV11-3 and TRBJ2-7): EAGVVQSPRYKIIEKKQPVAFWCNPISGHNTLYWYLQNLGQGPELLIRYENEEAVDDSQLPKDRFSAERLKGVDSTLKIQPAELGDSAVYLCASSLDPLREQYFGPGTRLTVT.

The CDR3, as DNA: TGTGCCAGCAGTTTGAGCGGGACTTCCTACGAGCAGTACTTC. It yields the protein CASSLSGTSYEQYF. The chain links TRBV6-5 to TRBJ2-7; 7 nucleotides match TRBD2. V gave up 4 bases and J gave up 1 base; unmatched junction bases: 4. Germline CDR1 and CDR2: MNHEY and SVGAGI. The CDR3 covers 14 residues.

This clone was recorded once. CDR3 nucleotide sequence: TGTGCCAGTAGTATAGCTCCGCTAGATTACCACAATGAGCAGTTCTTC. It yields the protein CASSIAPLDYHNEQFF. The chain links TRBV19 to TRBJ2-1, with D unresolved. V was shortened by 1 base and J by 5 bases, with 15 bases between the two germline ends. The germline CDR1 and CDR2 sequences are LNHDA and SQIVND (reference sequence). The CDR3 has 16 residues.

CDR3: CASSSMGGPTNEKLFF. The CDR3 coding sequence is TGCGCCAGCAGCTCCATGGGGGGTCCGACTAATGAAAAACTGTTTTTT. J is TRBJ1-4 and V is TRBV5-1, with D possibly being TRBD1 (5 bases). This CDR3 is 16 amino acids long. Germline V gene data show CDR1 as SGHRS and CDR2 as YFSETQ. The V gene lost 3 bases and the J gene lost 2 bases, with 14 bases spanning the gap.

The CDR3 DNA sequence: TGTGCCAGTGGGACAGGGGACACTGAAGCTTTCTTT. This encodes CASGTGDTEAFF. V usage is TRBV19 and J usage is TRBJ1-1, with 10 positions matching TRBD1. The junction had 0 bases not matched to a gene; V was cut back by 8 bases and J by 3 bases. This CDR3 is 12 amino acids long. Germline CDR1 and CDR2: LNHDA and SQIVND (reference sequence).

The chain carries TRBV7-2 and TRBJ2-1; D call uncertain. The V and J ends lost 1 base and 9 bases respectively, with 13 bases between them. Germline V gives CDR1 SGHTA, CDR2 FQGNSA. This CDR3 comprises 14 residues. The DNA of the CDR3 is TGTGCCAGCAGCTTAGGTCTGGCCGCAGGTGAGCAGTTCTTC. Residues: CASSLGLAAGEQFF.

The chain links TRBV6-1 to TRBJ1-6; D is possibly TRBD1 (5 bases). The germline gives CDR1 MNHNS, CDR2 SASEGT. The CDR3 extends over 17 amino acids. Between the trimmed V and J ends, which lost 4 bases and 4 bases, there was a span of 17 bases. The CDR3 region has the DNA TGTGCCAGCAGTGCTACCCGGGCAAGGGGATATAATTCACCCCTCCACTTT. Translation: CASSATRARGYNSPLHF.

V gene TRBV4-2 combines with J gene TRBJ1-2; TRBD1 might be the D (5 bases). The CDR3 runs to 13 residues. V was clipped by 0 bases and J by 7 bases, with 9 bases between them. Germline V gene sequence: CDR1 LGHNA, CDR2 YNFKEQ. The CDR3 DNA is TGTGCCAGCAGCCAAGAGGTGAGGGGTGGCTACACCTTC. Translating it yields CASSQEVRGGYTF.

The rearrangement links TRBV5-8 to TRBJ1-1, with D unresolved. The CDR3 has 13 residues. Germline V CDR1 and CDR2: SGHTS, YDEGEE. The V and J ends lost 1 base and 0 bases respectively, with 4 bases between them. The CDR3 spells CASSLPVNTEAFF. The CDR3 nucleotides read TGTGCCAGCAGCTTGCCAGTGAACACTGAAGCTTTCTTT.

The rearrangement joins TRBV11-2 to TRBJ2-1; D unresolved. This CDR3 spans 15 amino acids. The germline CDR1 and CDR2 sequences are SGHAT and FQNNGV. V lost 5 bases and J 0 bases, leaving 11 bases between the germline ends. CDR3 nucleotides: TGTGCCAGCAGCCAACTGGGAAACTCCTACAATGAGCAGTTCTTC. This translates into CASSQLGNSYNEQFF. Variable domain in full (rest from reference TRBV11-2 and TRBJ2-1): EAGVAQSPRYKIIEKRQSVAFWCNPISGHATLYWYQQILGQGPKLLIQFQNNGVVDDSQLPKDRFSAERLKGVDSTLKIQPAKLEDSAVYLCASSQLGNSYNEQFFGPGTRLTVL.

The rearrangement joins TRBV9 to TRBJ1-4, with 12 bases fitting TRBD1. After removal of 0 bases from V and 6 bases from J, the junction contained 3 bases not matched to a gene. This CDR3 contains 16 residues. CDR1 and CDR2 from the germline V gene are SGDLS and YYNGEE. In DNA, the CDR3 is TGTGCCAGCAGCGTAGGTGGGACAGGGGGCCATGAAAAACTGTTTTTT. This encodes CASSVGGTGGHEKLFF.

As for this clone: This sample also contains other DNA sequences that code for the same CDR3. The V gene is TRBV2, the J gene TRBJ1-1; 8 bases are shared with TRBD1. Trimming cost V 5 bases and J 6 bases; bases outside gene matches: 2. Germline CDR1 is SNHLY and CDR2 is FYNNEI. CDR3 size: 12 residues. In DNA, the CDR3 is TGTGCCAGCAGTACGACAGGGGCTGAAGCTTTCTTT. Its protein is CASSTTGAEAFF.